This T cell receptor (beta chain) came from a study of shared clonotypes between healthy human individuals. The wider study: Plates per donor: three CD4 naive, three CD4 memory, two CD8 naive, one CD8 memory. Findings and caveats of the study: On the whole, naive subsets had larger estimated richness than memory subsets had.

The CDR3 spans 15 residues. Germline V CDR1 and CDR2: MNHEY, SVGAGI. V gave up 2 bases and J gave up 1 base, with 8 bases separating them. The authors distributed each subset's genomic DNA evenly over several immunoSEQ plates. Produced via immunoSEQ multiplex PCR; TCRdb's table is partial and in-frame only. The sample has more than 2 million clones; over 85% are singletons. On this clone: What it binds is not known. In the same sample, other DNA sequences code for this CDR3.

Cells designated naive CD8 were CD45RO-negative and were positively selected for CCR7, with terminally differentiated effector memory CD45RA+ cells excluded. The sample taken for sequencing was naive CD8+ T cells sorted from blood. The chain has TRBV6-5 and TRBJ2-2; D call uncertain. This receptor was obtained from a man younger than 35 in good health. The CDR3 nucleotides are TGTGCCAGCAGTTACAGTTGGGGGAACACCGGGGAGCTGTTTTTT. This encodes CASSYSWGNTGELFF.